The count of the clone carrying this TCR beta chain is one. These data originate in a study of blood T cell repertoires in COVID-19. Study in general: The study drew acute and convalescent COVID-19 samples from the United States, Italy and Spain.

The table came from immunoSEQ multiplex PCR; TCRdb's copy has only in-frame clones and leaves some out. Here the sample spans more than 300,000 clones, around 87% being singletons. The CDR3 loop spans 14 amino acids. Germline CDR1 reads MDHEN; CDR2 reads SYDVKM. V lost 3 bases to trimming and J lost 5 bases, with 13 bases between them. The sequenced material came from peripheral blood. The sequence derives from a woman aged 25 to 39 with COVID-19, enrolled during active disease. The genes are TRBV28 and TRBJ2-5; a weak D match, TRBD2 (7 bases). As DNA, the CDR3 is TGTGCCAGCAGTTTCTGGGGGGGCCGGGAGACCCAGTACTTC. Its protein is CASSFWGGRETQYF.